Sequencing of this TCR beta chain was carried out in a study of blood T cell repertoires in COVID-19. Looking at the study overall: In each case, the material was cDNA or gDNA derived from T cells, B-cell-depleted T cells, or PBMCs.

In the study's own analysis: Amplifying reference gene primers gave estimates of nucleated cell counts. Sequencing was performed with immunoSEQ multiplex PCR; in TCRdb, only in-frame clones are kept and a portion is missing. D and trimming come from the DNA, and the V and J calls and clone size come from that table. The data hold 270,000 or so clones, with approximately 84% observed a single time. CDR1 and CDR2 (germline): SGHNT, YYREEE (reference sequence). V lost 1 base and J 3 bases, leaving 7 bases between the germline ends. CDR3 length: 13 residues. This receptor was identified in a human donor with COVID-19, enrolled during active disease. The donor label of this sample is uncertain. Sequenced material: peripheral blood. V gene TRBV5-4 combines with J gene TRBJ2-5; D is unresolved. The CDR3 region is CASSLWAKETQYF. In DNA form, the CDR3 reads TGTGCCAGCAGCTTGTGGGCGAAAGAGACCCAGTACTTC.